The next 18 T cell receptor beta chains were all read from a single sample in a study of cytomegalovirus exposure and HLA in healthy donors. 60 Vbeta and 13 Jbeta primers were used in PCR. TCRdb's table, derived via immunoSEQ multiplex PCR, lists solely in-frame clones and lacks some. The table lists 150,000 or so clones, around three quarters of them singletons. Sample: PBMCs. The receptors were gathered from a man in his fifties in good health and CMV-seropositive.

The sample holds a few counts of this clone. V gene TRBV4-1 combines with J gene TRBJ1-3, with D hard to call. Trimming cost V 0 bases and J 0 bases, with 6 bases left between them. The germline V gene encodes CDR1 MGHRA and CDR2 YSYEKL. CDR3 length equals 15 residues. The CDR3: CASSQEPVSGNTIYF. CDR3 coding DNA: TGCGCCAGCAGCCAAGAGCCAGTCTCTGGAAACACCATATATTTT.

The chain combines TRBV11-1 with TRBJ2-2; 7 nucleotides match TRBD1. This CDR3 has 14 amino acids. Trimming took 7 bases from V and 3 from J; bases not matched to a gene: 5. CDR1 is SGHAT and CDR2 is FQDESV in the germline V gene (reference sequence). The DNA for the CDR3 is TGTGCCAGCACAAGACAGGGAGACACCGGGGAGCTGTTTTTT. The encoded protein is CASTRQGDTGELFF.

V is TRBV9 and J is TRBJ2-4; 8 nucleotides align to TRBD1. Germline V gives CDR1 SGDLS, CDR2 YYNGEE. The CDR3 is 16 residues long. Trimming at V came to 1 base and at J to 5 bases, leaving 8 bases not matched to a gene. The CDR3 loop is CASSVRAGGFENIQYF. CDR3 coding DNA: TGTGCCAGCAGCGTACGGGCAGGGGGCTTTGAAAACATTCAGTACTTC.

This chain joins TRBV7-7 and TRBJ2-7; TRBD1 matches 9 bases. The germline CDR1 and CDR2 sequences are SSHAT and FNYEAQ (reference sequence). The trim removed 3 bases at V and 2 bases at J, leaving 8 bases unmatched. The CDR3 extends over 16 amino acids. CDR3: CASSFDGTGHTYEQYF. As DNA, the CDR3 is TGTGCCAGCAGCTTTGATGGGACAGGGCATACCTACGAGCAGTACTTC.

The chain recombines TRBV29-1 with TRBJ2-7; D is perhaps TRBD2 (5 bases). The ends were cut back, 2 bases at V and 2 bases at J, with 10 bases in the middle. CDR1 is SQVTM and CDR2 is ANQGSEA in the germline V gene. This CDR3 spans 13 amino acids. CDR3 sequence (DNA): TGCAGCGTTGAACCCCCCGGGGCCTACGAGCAGTACTTC. Protein: CSVEPPGAYEQYF.

The genes are TRBV6-5 and TRBJ1-2; 9 positions agree with TRBD1. This CDR3 comprises 14 residues. Per germline, CDR1 MNHEY and CDR2 SVGAGI. J was trimmed by 7 bases and V by 2 bases; bases with no gene match: 5. The CDR3 loop reads CASSYTGGAGGYTF. CDR3 in DNA: TGTGCCAGCAGTTACACAGGGGGCGCAGGTGGCTACACCTTC.

The chain recombines TRBV29-1 with TRBJ2-1; TRBD1 aligns across 9 bases. Germline CDR1 and CDR2: SQVTM and ANQGSEA. Unmatched junction bases numbered 12, after V lost 2 bases and J lost 7 bases. The CDR3 totals 16 residues. CDR3 in DNA: TGCAGCGTTGAATCGGACAGGGGTATCCCTCCAAATGAGCAGTTCTTC. Translation gives CSVESDRGIPPNEQFF.

Only one count was recorded for this clone. The V call is TRBV9, the J call TRBJ1-4; D remains ambiguous. Germline V gene data show CDR1 as SGDLS and CDR2 as YYNGEE. The CDR3 totals 18 residues. V was cut by 2 bases and J by 2 bases, with 19 bases left in between. CDR3 loop: CASSVSGGSTATNEKLFF. As DNA, the CDR3 is TGTGCCAGCAGCGTCTCGGGAGGAAGTACGGCGACTAATGAAAAACTGTTTTTT. The full variable domain, with the rest looked up from reference TRBV9 and TRBJ1-4, is DSGVTQTPKHLITATGQRVTLRCSPRSGDLSVYWYQQSLDQGLQFLIQYYNGEERAKGNILERFSAQQFPDLHSELNLSSLELGDSALYFCASSVSGGSTATNEKLFFGSGTQLSVL.

Only one count was recorded for this clone. This chain's CDR3 is CASSLTGFGNQPQHF. In nucleotides, the CDR3 is TGTGCCAGCAGTCTTACAGGGTTTGGCAATCAGCCCCAGCATTTT. This chain connects TRBV14 to TRBJ1-5; D is possibly TRBD1 (6 bases). Trimming took off 6 bases at V and 2 bases at J, with 14 bases between the two ends. Looked up from germline, CDR1 is SGHDN and CDR2 is FVKESK. The CDR3 consists of 15 residues.

The chain joins TRBV7-3 to TRBJ2-2, with a weak D call TRBD1 (6 bases). Germline V gives CDR1 SGHTA, CDR2 FQGTGA. The CDR3 sequence is 16 residues long. Trimming cost V 1 base and J 4 bases, with 13 bases left between them. CDR3 bases: TGTGCCAGCAGCTTAATGTCAGGGGTCATCACCGGGGAGCTGTTTTTT. Translation gives CASSLMSGVITGELFF.

V usage is TRBV5-4 and J usage is TRBJ2-7, with 8 bases that match TRBD1. After removal of 2 bases from V and 3 bases from J, the junction contained 7 bases not matched to a gene. The CDR3 is 15 residues long. Germline values: CDR1 SGHNT, CDR2 YYREEE (reference sequence). Here the CDR3 reads CASSFDRGGGYEQYF. CDR3 DNA: TGTGCCAGCAGCTTCGACAGGGGAGGAGGCTACGAGCAGTACTTC.

The chain links TRBV6-5 to TRBJ1-3; TRBD1 agrees at 8 bases. The CDR3 totals 14 residues. CDR1 and CDR2 from the germline V gene are MNHEY and SVGAGI. The ends lost 5 bases at V and 4 bases at J; junction bases unmatched: 4. The CDR3 protein is CASSPRQGGNTIYF. CDR3 nucleotide sequence: TGTGCCAGCAGTCCCCGACAGGGGGGAAACACCATATATTTT.

With respect to this clone: Other DNA sequences of this sample code for an identical CDR3. This chain links TRBV25-1 with TRBJ1-6, with TRBD1 matching over 11 bases. The CDR3 runs 16 residues. V lost 2 bases and J lost 6; bases outside the gene matches: 3. Germline loops: CDR1 MGHDK, CDR2 SYGVNS. CDR3 bases: TGTGCCAGCAGTGAACCCGGGACAGGGGGTAATTCACCCCTCCACTTT. Its translation: CASSEPGTGGNSPLHF.

In this sample, this clone turned up once. The chain recombines TRBV2 with TRBJ2-7, with TRBD1 matching over 8 bases. Germline CDR1 SNHLY, CDR2 FYNNEI. The V gene end was trimmed by 10 bases and the J gene end by 3 bases; junction bases not matched to a gene: 8. The CDR3 loop spans 13 amino acids. CDR3 sequence: CAIRQGTFYEQYF. CDR3 nucleotides: TGTGCCATCCGACAGGGGACATTCTACGAGCAGTACTTC.

The chain couples TRBV5-1 to TRBJ1-6; 7 positions match TRBD1. V shed 5 bases, J shed 4 bases, and the junction held 9 bases outside the gene matches. Germline loops: CDR1 SGHRS, CDR2 YFSETQ. This CDR3 is 16 amino acids long. CDR3 bases: TGCGCCAGCAGGATAGAACCGGGACAGTATAATTCACCCCTCCACTTT. It translates to CASRIEPGQYNSPLHF.

CDR3 DNA sequence: TGTGCCAGCAGCGTGCAGATGGAGGGCACTGAAGCTTTCTTT. Translating gives CASSVQMEGTEAFF. The rearrangement links TRBV9 to TRBJ1-1; no clear D. The V gene's germline CDR1 is SGDLS and CDR2 YYNGEE. The CDR3 contains 14 residues. The germline V and J ends were trimmed by 2 bases and 4 bases, with 12 bases remaining between them. Based on the CDR3 plus reference TRBV9 and TRBJ1-1, the full variable domain is DSGVTQTPKHLITATGQRVTLRCSPRSGDLSVYWYQQSLDQGLQFLIQYYNGEERAKGNILERFSAQQFPDLHSELNLSSLELGDSALYFCASSVQMEGTEAFFGQGTRLTVV.

The V and J genes are TRBV7-9 and TRBJ2-7, with D uncertain. Between the trimmed V and J ends, which lost 5 bases and 1 base, there was a span of 15 bases. The CDR3 loop spans 15 amino acids. Germline CDR1 and CDR2: SEHNR and FQNEAQ (reference sequence). The CDR3 sequence is CASSPRGSYSYEQYF. The CDR3 region has the DNA TGTGCCAGCAGCCCTAGAGGCAGTTATTCCTACGAGCAGTACTTC.

CDR3 loop: CAIMDGQGETQYF. CDR3 in DNA: TGTGCCATCATGGACGGTCAGGGTGAGACCCAGTACTTC. The gene calls are TRBV10-3 and TRBJ2-5, with TRBD1 as a possible D gene (5 bases). This CDR3 comprises 13 residues. With 7 bases removed from V and 5 bases from J, the gap between germline ends came to 14 bases. The germline V gene encodes CDR1 ENHRY and CDR2 SYGVKD.